This paragraph reports one T cell receptor beta chain. Its antigen remains unidentified. The record originates from a study of cytomegalovirus exposure and HLA in healthy donors. Study-wide points: Reportedly, cytomegalovirus status was diagnosed with high sensitivity and specificity. Associated with cytomegalovirus, according to the listing, were some 150 TCR beta chains.

The validation cohort, a group of 100 to 150 subjects, included the donors and was separate from the approximately 650-subject first cohort. TCRdb's table, derived via immunoSEQ multiplex PCR, lists solely in-frame clones and lacks some. The sample shows about 110,000 clones, 88% of them seen only once. Germline CDR1 reads KGHSH; CDR2 reads LQKENI. V shed 0 bases and J shed 5 bases, with 17 bases lying between them. CDR3 length equals 16 residues. The gene calls are TRBV18 and TRBJ2-7; TRBD2 might be the D (7 bases). The sequence came from a woman aged 18 to 35 in good health and CMV-seronegative. The sample comprised PBMCs. This CDR3 is CASSPPIWGGRDEQYF. In DNA form, the CDR3 reads TGTGCCAGCTCACCACCAATTTGGGGGGGCCGGGACGAGCAGTACTTC.